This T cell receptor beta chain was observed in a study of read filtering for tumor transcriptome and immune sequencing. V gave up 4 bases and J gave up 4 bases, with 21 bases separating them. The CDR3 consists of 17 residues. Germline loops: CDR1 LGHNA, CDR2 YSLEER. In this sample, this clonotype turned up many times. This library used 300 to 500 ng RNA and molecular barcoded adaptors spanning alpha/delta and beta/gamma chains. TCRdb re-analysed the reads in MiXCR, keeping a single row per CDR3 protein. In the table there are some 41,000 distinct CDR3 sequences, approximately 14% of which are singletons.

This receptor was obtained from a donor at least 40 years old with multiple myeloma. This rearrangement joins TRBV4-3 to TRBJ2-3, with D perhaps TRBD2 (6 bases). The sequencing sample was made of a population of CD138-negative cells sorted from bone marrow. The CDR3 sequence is CASSPRGSGAGSDTQYF. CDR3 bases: TGCGCCAGCAGCCCACGGGGGTCGGGAGCAGGGTCAGATACGCAGTATTTT.